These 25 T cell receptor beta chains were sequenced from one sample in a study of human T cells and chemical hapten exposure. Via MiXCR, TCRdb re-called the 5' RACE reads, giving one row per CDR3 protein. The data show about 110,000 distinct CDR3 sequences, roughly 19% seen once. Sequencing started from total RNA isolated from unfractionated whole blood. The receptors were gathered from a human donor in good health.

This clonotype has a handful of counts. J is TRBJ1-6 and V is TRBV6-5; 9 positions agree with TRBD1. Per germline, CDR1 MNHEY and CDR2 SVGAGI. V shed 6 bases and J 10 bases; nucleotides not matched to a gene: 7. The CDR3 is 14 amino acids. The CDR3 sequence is CASRGQGKQSPLHF. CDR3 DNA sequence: TGTGCCAGCAGGGGACAGGGTAAACAATCACCCCTCCACTTT.

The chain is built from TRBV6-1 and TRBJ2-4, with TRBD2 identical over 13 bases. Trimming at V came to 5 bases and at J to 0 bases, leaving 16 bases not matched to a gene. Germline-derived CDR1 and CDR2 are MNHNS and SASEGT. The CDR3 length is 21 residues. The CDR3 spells CASSSGGKLAGGPLAKNIQYF. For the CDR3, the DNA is TGTGCCAGCAGTTCCGGGGGGAAACTAGCGGGAGGGCCTTTAGCCAAAAACATTCAGTACTTC.

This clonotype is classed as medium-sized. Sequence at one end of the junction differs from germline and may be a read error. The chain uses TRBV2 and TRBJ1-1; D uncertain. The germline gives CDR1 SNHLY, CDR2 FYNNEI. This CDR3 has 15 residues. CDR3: CASSEGGLKETEAFF. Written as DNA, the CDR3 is TGTGCCAGCAGCGAAGGTGGACTCAAGGAAACTGAAGCTTTCTTT.

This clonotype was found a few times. The CDR3 here is CASSPIDRVTQYF. Written as DNA, the CDR3 is TGTGCCAGCAGCCCTATTGACCGGGTGACCCAGTACTTC. This chain connects TRBV7-9 to TRBJ2-5; the D is unclear. Deletions cut 5 bases from V and 7 bases from J, with 14 bases between. Germline values: CDR1 SEHNR, CDR2 FQNEAQ (reference sequence). The CDR3 runs 13 residues. Together with reference TRBV7-9 and TRBJ2-5, the CDR3 gives the full variable domain: DTGVSQNPRHKITKRGQNVTFRCDPISEHNRLYWYRQTLGQGPEFLTYFQNEAQLEKSRLLSDRFSAERPKGSFSTLEIQRTEQGDSAMYLCASSPIDRVTQYFGPGTRLLVL.

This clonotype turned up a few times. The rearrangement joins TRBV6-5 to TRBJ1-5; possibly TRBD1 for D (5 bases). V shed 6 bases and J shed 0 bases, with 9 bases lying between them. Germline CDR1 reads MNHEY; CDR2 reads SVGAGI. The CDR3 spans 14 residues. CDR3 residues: CASSGTYSNQPQHF. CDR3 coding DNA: TGTGCCAGCAGCGGGACCTATAGCAATCAGCCCCAGCATTTT.

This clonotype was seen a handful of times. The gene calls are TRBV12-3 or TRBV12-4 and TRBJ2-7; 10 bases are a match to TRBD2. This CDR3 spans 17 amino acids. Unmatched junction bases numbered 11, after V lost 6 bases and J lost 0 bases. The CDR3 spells CASSQGELAGSSYEQYF. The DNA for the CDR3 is TGTGCCAGCAGCCAGGGGGAACTAGCGGGAAGCTCCTACGAGCAGTACTTC.

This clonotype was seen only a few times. The DNA of the CDR3 is TGTGCCAGCAGTTACTCTCGGAAGGGCACTGAAGCTTTCTTT. Translating gives CASSYSRKGTEAFF. V usage is TRBV6-5 and J usage is TRBJ1-1; unclear D gene. Trimming stripped 0 bases from V and 4 bases from J, with 9 bases between. Germline V gene data show CDR1 as MNHEY and CDR2 as SVGAGI. CDR3 size: 14 residues.

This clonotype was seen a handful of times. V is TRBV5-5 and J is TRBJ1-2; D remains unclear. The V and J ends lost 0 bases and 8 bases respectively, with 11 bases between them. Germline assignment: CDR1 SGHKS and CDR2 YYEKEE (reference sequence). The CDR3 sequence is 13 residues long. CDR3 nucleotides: TGTGCCAGCAGCTTGGAGGGCGCTCGAGGCTACACCTTC. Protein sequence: CASSLEGARGYTF. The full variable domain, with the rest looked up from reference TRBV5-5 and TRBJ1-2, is DAGVTQSPTHLIKTRGQQVTLRCSPISGHKSVSWYQQVLGQGPQFIFQYYEKEERGRGNFPDRFSARQFPNYSSELNVNALLLGDSALYLCASSLEGARGYTFGSGTRLTVV.

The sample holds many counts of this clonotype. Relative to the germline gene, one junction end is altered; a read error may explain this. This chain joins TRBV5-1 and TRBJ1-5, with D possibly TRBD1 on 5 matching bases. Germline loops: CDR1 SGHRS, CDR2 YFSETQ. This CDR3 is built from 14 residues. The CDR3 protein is CASSLGGGNQPQHF. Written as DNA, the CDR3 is TGTGCCAGCAGTTTGGGGGGAGGCAATCAGCCCCAGCATTTT. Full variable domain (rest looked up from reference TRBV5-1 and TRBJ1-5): KAGVTQTPRYLIKTRGQQVTLSCSPISGHRSVSWYQQTPGQGLQFLFEYFSETQRNKGNFPGRFSGRQFSNSRSEMNVSTLELGDSALYLCASSLGGGNQPQHFGDGTRLSIL.

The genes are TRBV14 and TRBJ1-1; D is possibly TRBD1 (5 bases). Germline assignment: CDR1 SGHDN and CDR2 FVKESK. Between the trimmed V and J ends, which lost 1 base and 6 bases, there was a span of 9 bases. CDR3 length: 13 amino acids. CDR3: CASSQVRGAEAFF. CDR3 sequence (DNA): TGTGCCAGCAGCCAAGTTCGGGGGGCTGAAGCTTTCTTT.

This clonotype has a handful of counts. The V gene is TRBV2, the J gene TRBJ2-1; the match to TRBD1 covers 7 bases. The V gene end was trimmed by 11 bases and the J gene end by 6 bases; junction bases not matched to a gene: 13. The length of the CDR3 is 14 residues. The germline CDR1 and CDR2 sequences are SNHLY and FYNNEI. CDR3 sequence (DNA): TGTGCCGGGCTTCAGGGGGACGTCGGCAATGAGCAGTTCTTC. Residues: CAGLQGDVGNEQFF.

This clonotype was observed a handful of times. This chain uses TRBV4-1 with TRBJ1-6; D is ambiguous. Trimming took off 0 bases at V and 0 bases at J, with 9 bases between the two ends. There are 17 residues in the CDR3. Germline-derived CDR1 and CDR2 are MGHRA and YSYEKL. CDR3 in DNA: TGCGCCAGCAGCCAAGATAGCGGGAGCTCCTATAATTCACCCCTCCACTTT. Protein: CASSQDSGSSYNSPLHF.

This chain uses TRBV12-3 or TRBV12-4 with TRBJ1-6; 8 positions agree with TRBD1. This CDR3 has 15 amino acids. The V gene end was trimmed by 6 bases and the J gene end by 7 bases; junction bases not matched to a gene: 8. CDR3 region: CASRNQGAVNSPLHF. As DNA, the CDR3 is TGTGCCAGCAGGAACCAGGGGGCAGTGAATTCACCCCTCCACTTT.

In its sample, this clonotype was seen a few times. The DNA for the CDR3 is TGTGCCAGCAGTGATCCGACAGGGGGCAATCAGCCCCAGCATTTT. This sequence encodes CASSDPTGGNQPQHF. The chain uses TRBV6-1 and TRBJ1-5; the match to TRBD1 covers 8 bases. Germline lookup yields CDR1 MNHNS and CDR2 SASEGT. V was pared by 3 bases and J by 2 bases, with 3 bases of the junction left unmatched. The CDR3 runs to 15 residues.

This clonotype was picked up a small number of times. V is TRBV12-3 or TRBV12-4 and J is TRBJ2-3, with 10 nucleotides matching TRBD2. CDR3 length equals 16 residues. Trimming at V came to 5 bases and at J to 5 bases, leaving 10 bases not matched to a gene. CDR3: CASSRGLADLLDTQYF. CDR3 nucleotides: TGTGCCAGCAGTCGTGGACTAGCGGACCTCCTAGATACGCAGTATTTT.

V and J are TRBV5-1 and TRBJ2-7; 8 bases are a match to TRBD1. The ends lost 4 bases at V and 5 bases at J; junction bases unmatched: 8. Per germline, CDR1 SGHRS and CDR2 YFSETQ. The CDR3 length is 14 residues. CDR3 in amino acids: CASSTGGSLDEQYF. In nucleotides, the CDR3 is TGCGCCAGCAGCACAGGGGGGTCCTTGGACGAGCAGTACTTC.

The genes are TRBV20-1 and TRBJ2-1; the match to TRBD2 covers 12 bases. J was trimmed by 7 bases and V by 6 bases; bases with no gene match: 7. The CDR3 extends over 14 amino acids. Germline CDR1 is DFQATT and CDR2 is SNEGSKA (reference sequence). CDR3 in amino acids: CSARGLAGGNEQFF. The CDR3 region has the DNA TGCAGTGCCAGGGGGCTAGCGGGGGGGAATGAGCAGTTCTTC.

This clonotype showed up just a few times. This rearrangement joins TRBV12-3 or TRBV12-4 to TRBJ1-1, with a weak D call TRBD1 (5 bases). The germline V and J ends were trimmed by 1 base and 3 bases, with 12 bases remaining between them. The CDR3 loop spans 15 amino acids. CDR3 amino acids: CASSLGWGGDTEAFF. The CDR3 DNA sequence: TGTGCCAGCAGTTTAGGATGGGGAGGGGACACTGAAGCTTTCTTT.

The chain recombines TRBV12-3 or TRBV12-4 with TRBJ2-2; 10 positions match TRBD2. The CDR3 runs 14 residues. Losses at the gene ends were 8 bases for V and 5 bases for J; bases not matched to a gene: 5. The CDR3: CASGSGRWTGELFF. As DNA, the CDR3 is TGTGCCAGCGGTAGCGGGAGGTGGACCGGGGAGCTGTTTTTT.

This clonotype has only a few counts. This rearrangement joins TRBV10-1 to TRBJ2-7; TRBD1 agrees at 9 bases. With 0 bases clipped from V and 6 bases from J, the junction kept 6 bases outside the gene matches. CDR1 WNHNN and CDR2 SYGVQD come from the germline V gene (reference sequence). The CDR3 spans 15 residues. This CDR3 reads CASSESRTGVSEQYF. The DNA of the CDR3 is TGCGCCAGCAGTGAGTCCCGGACAGGGGTTTCCGAGCAGTACTTC.

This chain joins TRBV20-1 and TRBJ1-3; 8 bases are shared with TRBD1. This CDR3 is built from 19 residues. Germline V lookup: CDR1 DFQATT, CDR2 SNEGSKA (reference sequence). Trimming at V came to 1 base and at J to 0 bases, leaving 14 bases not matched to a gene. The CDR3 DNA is TGCAGTGCTAGAGGGTCGGGACAGGCCCAGGTTGGCTCTGGAAACACCATATATTTT. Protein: CSARGSGQAQVGSGNTIYF.

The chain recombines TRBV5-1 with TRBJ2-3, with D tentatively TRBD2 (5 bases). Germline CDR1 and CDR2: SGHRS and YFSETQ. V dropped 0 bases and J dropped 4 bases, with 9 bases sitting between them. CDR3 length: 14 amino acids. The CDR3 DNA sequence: TGCGCCAGCAGCTTGGCGGGGTGGGCAGATACGCAGTATTTT. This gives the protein CASSLAGWADTQYF.

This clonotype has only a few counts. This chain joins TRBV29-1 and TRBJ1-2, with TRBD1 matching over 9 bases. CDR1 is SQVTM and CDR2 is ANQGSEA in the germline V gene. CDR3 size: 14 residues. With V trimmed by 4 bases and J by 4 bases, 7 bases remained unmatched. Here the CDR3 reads CSVVTGQGFYGYTF. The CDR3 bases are TGCAGCGTTGTCACGGGACAGGGTTTCTATGGCTACACCTTC.

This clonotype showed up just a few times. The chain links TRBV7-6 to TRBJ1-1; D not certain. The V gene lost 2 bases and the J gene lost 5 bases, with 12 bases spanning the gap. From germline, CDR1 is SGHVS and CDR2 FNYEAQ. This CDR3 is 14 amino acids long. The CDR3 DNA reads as TGTGCCAGCAGCTTAAGGGTGGCGAGGACTGAAGCTTTCTTT. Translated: CASSLRVARTEAFF.

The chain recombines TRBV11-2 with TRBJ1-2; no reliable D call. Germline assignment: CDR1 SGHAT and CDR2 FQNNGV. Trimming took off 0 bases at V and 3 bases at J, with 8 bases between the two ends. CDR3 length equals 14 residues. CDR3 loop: CASSLDGWDYGYTF. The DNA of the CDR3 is TGTGCCAGCAGCTTAGACGGGTGGGACTATGGCTACACCTTC. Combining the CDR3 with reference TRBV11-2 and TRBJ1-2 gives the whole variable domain EAGVAQSPRYKIIEKRQSVAFWCNPISGHATLYWYQQILGQGPKLLIQFQNNGVVDDSQLPKDRFSAERLKGVDSTLKIQPAKLEDSAVYLCASSLDGWDYGYTFGSGTRLTVV.